This TCR beta chain was identified during a study of T cell repertoires in aging, cancer and after chemotherapy. General study results and limits: Across the chemotherapy interval, each cancer cohort showed higher median generation probability, suggesting thymic rebound.

Multiplex touch-down PCR with TRB-A/B primers amplified rearranged V-D-J TRB sequences. TCRdb itself ran the multiplex PCR reads through MiXCR, one entry per CDR3 protein. This sample has some 2,900 distinct CDR3 sequences, with roughly 36% found just once. Looked up from germline, CDR1 is MNHEY and CDR2 is SMNVEV (reference sequence). This CDR3 spans 14 amino acids. The template was genomic DNA from peripheral blood, not RNA. This clonotype was detected only a few times. As yet, its antigen is unknown. An end of the junction does not agree with germline; a read error may underlie this. This sequence originates from a human donor in good health. This chain uses TRBV27 with TRBJ2-5, with 7 bases matching TRBD1. Sequenced: blood. CDR3 protein: CASSVRQGPEAQYF. The CDR3 nucleotides are TGTGCCAGCAGTGTAAGACAGGGCCCAGAGGCCCAGTACTTC.